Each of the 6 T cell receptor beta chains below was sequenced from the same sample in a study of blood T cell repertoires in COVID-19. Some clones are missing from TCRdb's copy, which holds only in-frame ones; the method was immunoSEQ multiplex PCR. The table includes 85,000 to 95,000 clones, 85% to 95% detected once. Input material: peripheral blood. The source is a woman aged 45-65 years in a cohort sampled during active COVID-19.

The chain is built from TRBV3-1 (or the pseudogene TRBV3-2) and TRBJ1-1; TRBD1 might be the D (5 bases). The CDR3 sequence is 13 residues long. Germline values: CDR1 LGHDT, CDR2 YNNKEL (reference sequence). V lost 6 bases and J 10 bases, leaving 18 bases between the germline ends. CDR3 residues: CASRAQGSKGAFF. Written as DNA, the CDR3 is TGTGCCAGCAGGGCTCAGGGATCTAAGGGAGCTTTCTTT.

In DNA, the CDR3 is TGCAGCGTTGCTAAGAGTACGACTCGTAAGAACGAGCAGTACTTC. Its protein is CSVAKSTTRKNEQYF. This chain connects TRBV29-1 to TRBJ2-7; no clear D gene. V lost 4 bases, J lost 5 bases, and 21 bases lay in between. From germline, CDR1 is SQVTM and CDR2 ANQGSEA. This CDR3 is built from 15 residues.

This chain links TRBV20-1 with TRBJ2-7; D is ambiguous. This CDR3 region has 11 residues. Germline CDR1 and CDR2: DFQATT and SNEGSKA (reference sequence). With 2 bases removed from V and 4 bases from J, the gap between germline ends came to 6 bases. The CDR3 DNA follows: TGCAGTGCTAGATCAAATTACGAGCAGTACTTC. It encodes CSARSNYEQYF.

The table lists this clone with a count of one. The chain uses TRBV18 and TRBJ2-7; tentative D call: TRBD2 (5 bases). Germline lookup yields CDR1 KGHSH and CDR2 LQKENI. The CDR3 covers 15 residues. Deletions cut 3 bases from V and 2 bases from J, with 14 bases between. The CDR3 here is CASSPAGRVTYEQYF. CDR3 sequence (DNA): TGTGCCAGCTCACCGGCGGGTAGGGTCACCTACGAGCAGTACTTC.

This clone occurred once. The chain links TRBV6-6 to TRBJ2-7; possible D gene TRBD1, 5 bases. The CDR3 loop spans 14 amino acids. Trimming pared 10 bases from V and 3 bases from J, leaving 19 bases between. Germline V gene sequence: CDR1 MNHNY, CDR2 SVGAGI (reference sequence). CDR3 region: CATAPDSKNYEQYF. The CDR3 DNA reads TGTGCCACCGCGCCAGACAGCAAAAACTACGAGCAGTACTTC.

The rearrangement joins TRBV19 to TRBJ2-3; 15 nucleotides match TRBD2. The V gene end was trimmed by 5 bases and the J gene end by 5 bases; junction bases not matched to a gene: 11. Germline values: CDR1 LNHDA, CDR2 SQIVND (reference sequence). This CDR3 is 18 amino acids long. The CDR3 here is CASSPTGTSGGIRDTQYF. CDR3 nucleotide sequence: TGTGCCAGTAGTCCGACCGGGACTAGCGGGGGGATCAGAGATACGCAGTATTTT.